This T cell receptor beta chain appears in the sequencing data of a study of cytomegalovirus exposure and HLA in healthy donors. The wider study: The same platform used for the 500 to 850 first-cohort repertoires was also used for the 120 validation repertoires, as a later analysis reported.

V gave up 1 base and J gave up 5 bases; unmatched junction bases: 3. Germline CDR1 SGHRS, CDR2 YFSETQ. CDR3 size: 14 residues. For this clone: Its target is unknown.

The table came from immunoSEQ multiplex PCR; TCRdb's copy has only in-frame clones and leaves some out. In the table there are some 140,000 clones, around 90% of which are singletons. Findings of the study overall: In vitro confirmation showed three CMV-associated chains to be CMV antigen specific. Within the approximately 110 validation repertoires, first-cohort TCR clusters tended to co-occur, according to a later analysis. Reportedly, cytomegalovirus status was diagnosed with high sensitivity and specificity.

The origin of this receptor is a woman in her 30s in good health and CMV-seropositive. The V and J genes are TRBV5-1 and TRBJ2-5, with 9 bases lining up with TRBD2. The material sequenced was PBMCs. CDR3 sequence: CASSLRGGGETQYF. The CDR3 DNA reads as TGCGCCAGCAGCTTGCGCGGGGGGGGTGAGACCCAGTACTTC.